These 23 T cell receptor beta chains share one sample of origin, sequenced in a study of PD-1 blockade in classical Hodgkin lymphoma. Time point noted: cycle 4 day 1 (C4D1), after more than five weeks of nivolumab. After autologous stem cell transplantation all patients relapsed, and prior brentuximab vedotin exposure differed between cohorts. The protocol was immunoSEQ multiplex PCR, while the TCRdb copy is restricted to in-frame clones and leaves out a portion. The sample has about 46,000 clones; about 75% are singletons. The specimen was peripheral blood mononuclear cells (PBMCs), collected before the fourth cycle of nivolumab. The origin of the receptors is a human donor with classical Hodgkin lymphoma.

The rearrangement joins TRBV6-5 to TRBJ1-2, with 9 bases matching TRBD1. Per germline, CDR1 MNHEY and CDR2 SVGAGI. J gave up 6 bases and V 5 bases, and 7 bases lay outside the gene matches. The length of the CDR3 is 14 residues. CDR3 sequence: CASSESRTGDGYTF. The DNA of the CDR3 is TGTGCCAGCAGTGAATCCAGGACAGGGGATGGCTACACCTTC.

The V call is TRBV6-6, the J call TRBJ2-4; perhaps TRBD2 as D (6 bases). Germline V gives CDR1 MNHNY, CDR2 SVGAGI (reference sequence). Trimming took off 8 bases at V and 4 bases at J, with 18 bases between the two ends. This CDR3 is 15 amino acids long. The CDR3 loop is CASGLLTVEKNIQYF. CDR3 nucleotides: TGTGCCAGCGGACTACTTACAGTGGAGAAAAACATTCAGTACTTC.

This sequence joins TRBV5-4 and TRBJ2-3, with 10 positions matching TRBD2. The V and J ends lost 1 base and 2 bases, in that order; junction bases with no gene match: 4. Germline CDR1 and CDR2: SGHNT and YYREEE (reference sequence). The CDR3 runs to 16 residues. CDR3 nucleotides: TGTGCCAGCAGCTTGCGAAGCGGGAGGGACACAGATACGCAGTATTTT. Translating gives CASSLRSGRDTDTQYF.

The table lists this clone with a count of one. The J gene is TRBJ1-4, the V gene TRBV29-1; unclear D gene. The CDR3 extends over 12 amino acids. The V and J ends lost 4 bases and 3 bases respectively, with 6 bases between them. Germline V lookup: CDR1 SQVTM, CDR2 ANQGSEA. The CDR3 nucleotides read TGCAGCGTTGGGGGAGCTAATGAAAAACTGTTTTTT. Its protein is CSVGGANEKLFF.

V usage is TRBV29-1 and J usage is TRBJ2-5; D not certain. The CDR3 loop spans 13 amino acids. Trimming stripped 3 bases from V and 7 bases from J, with 15 bases between. The germline gives CDR1 SQVTM, CDR2 ANQGSEA. The CDR3 nucleotides are TGCAGCGTTGATCGCCCCGTAGGTGGGACCCAGTACTTC. It specifies CSVDRPVGGTQYF.

The chain employs TRBV5-1 and TRBJ1-3; 12 bases fit TRBD1. The CDR3 has 16 amino acids. V shed 3 bases and J 2 bases; nucleotides not matched to a gene: 3. Germline CDR1 SGHRS, CDR2 YFSETQ. The CDR3 nucleotides read TGCGCCAGCAGCTCCGGGACAGGGGGCCCTGGAAACACCATATATTTT. Translation: CASSSGTGGPGNTIYF.

In this sample, this clone turned up once. This chain connects TRBV11-2 to TRBJ2-5; 10 bases are a match to TRBD1. The CDR3 consists of 16 residues. V was pared by 2 bases and J by 4 bases, with 7 bases of the junction left unmatched. Germline V gene lookup returns CDR1 SGHAT and CDR2 FQNNGV. The CDR3 DNA sequence: TGTGCCAGCAGCTTACTTGGCCGGACAGGGGGAGAGACCCAGTACTTC. Its protein is CASSLLGRTGGETQYF.

V and J are TRBV5-1 and TRBJ2-7, with a possible D match to TRBD2 (6 bases). Deletions cut 3 bases from V and 3 bases from J, with 13 bases between. The CDR3 is 14 amino acids. Germline V gene sequence: CDR1 SGHRS, CDR2 YFSETQ. The CDR3 sequence is CASSSRTGSYEQYF. The CDR3 bases are TGCGCCAGCAGCTCTAGAACCGGGAGCTACGAGCAGTACTTC.

This chain uses TRBV19 with TRBJ2-5, with 10 bases aligning to TRBD2. Trimming took 4 bases from V and 4 from J; bases not matched to a gene: 18. The CDR3 is made up of 19 amino acids. The germline CDR1 and CDR2 sequences are LNHDA and SQIVND (reference sequence). The CDR3: CASSSRRTSGRPPGETQYF. CDR3 DNA: TGTGCCAGTAGTAGCCGTCGGACTAGCGGCCGACCGCCCGGAGAGACCCAGTACTTC.

This chain connects TRBV25-1 to TRBJ2-3; D gene uncertain. Per germline, CDR1 MGHDK and CDR2 SYGVNS. The CDR3 is 14 amino acids. Trimming removed 3 bases from V and 1 base from J, with 8 bases in between. The chain's CDR3 is CASSDWSRTDTQYF. The CDR3 nucleotides are TGTGCCAGCAGTGATTGGAGTCGCACAGATACGCAGTATTTT.

The rearrangement uses TRBV6-6 and TRBJ2-2; a possible D gene is TRBD1 (5 bases). Germline lookup yields CDR1 MNHNY and CDR2 SVGAGI (reference sequence). This CDR3 contains 16 residues. V was shortened by 6 bases and J by 1 base, with 15 bases between the two germline ends. This chain's CDR3 is CASSPPGQGNTGELFF. The CDR3 DNA reads as TGTGCCAGCAGCCCCCCCGGGCAGGGGAACACCGGGGAGCTGTTTTTT.

This clone was recorded only once. The genes are TRBV19 and TRBJ1-2; tentative D call: TRBD1 (6 bases). CDR1 LNHDA and CDR2 SQIVND come from the germline V gene (reference sequence). V lost 3 bases and J lost 1, with 18 bases in between. CDR3 length: 17 amino acids. CDR3 coding DNA: TGTGCCAGTAGTATTCTTAGGACAGCCTATATTAACTATGGCTACACCTTC. Translation gives CASSILRTAYINYGYTF.

The chain links TRBV4-3 to TRBJ2-7; possible D gene TRBD2, 5 bases. Germline V gives CDR1 LGHNA, CDR2 YSLEER. The CDR3 sequence is 16 residues long. Trimming removed 1 base from V and 0 bases from J, with 13 bases in between. The CDR3 here is CASSQAFGSFSYEQYF. The CDR3 region has the DNA TGCGCCAGCAGCCAAGCCTTTGGGAGCTTCTCCTACGAGCAGTACTTC.

The chain recombines TRBV7-3 with TRBJ1-1, with D unclear. This CDR3 has 13 residues. V lost 5 bases and J lost 3, with 10 bases in between. In germline, CDR1 is SGHTA, CDR2 FQGTGA. The CDR3 coding sequence is TGTGCCAGCAGCAACTCATTTCACACTGAAGCTTTCTTT. It translates to CASSNSFHTEAFF.

The chain links TRBV5-1 to TRBJ1-4; 8 bases map to TRBD1. Germline CDR1 is SGHRS and CDR2 is YFSETQ. The CDR3 is made up of 17 amino acids. The V gene end was trimmed by 0 bases and the J gene end by 0 bases; junction bases not matched to a gene: 4. The CDR3 protein is CASSLGDRIATNEKLFF. CDR3 coding DNA: TGCGCCAGCAGCTTGGGGGACAGGATTGCAACTAATGAAAAACTGTTTTTT. The full variable domain, completed using reference TRBV5-1 and TRBJ1-4, is KAGVTQTPRYLIKTRGQQVTLSCSPISGHRSVSWYQQTPGQGLQFLFEYFSETQRNKGNFPGRFSGRQFSNSRSEMNVSTLELGDSALYLCASSLGDRIATNEKLFFGSGTQLSVL.

The table lists this clone with many counts. Other DNA sequences in the same sample also yield this CDR3. DNA for the CDR3: TGTGCCTGGGAGGGGAGTTACGAGCAGTACTTC. Amino acid sequence: CAWEGSYEQYF. The rearrangement links TRBV30 to TRBJ2-7; D is possibly TRBD1 or TRBD2 (5 bases each). CDR3 size: 11 residues. V lost 5 bases to trimming and J lost 4 bases, with 9 bases between them. Looked up from germline, CDR1 is GTSNPN and CDR2 is SVGIG (reference sequence).

The rearrangement joins TRBV18 to TRBJ1-2, with 7 bases matching TRBD1. In germline, CDR1 is KGHSH, CDR2 LQKENI. The length of the CDR3 is 15 residues. After removal of 6 bases from V and 4 bases from J, the junction contained 11 bases not matched to a gene. CDR3 region: CASSQTPGQSYGYTF. CDR3 coding DNA: TGTGCCAGCTCGCAAACCCCGGGACAGTCCTATGGCTACACCTTC.

The rearrangement joins TRBV12-5 to TRBJ2-5; either TRBD1 or TRBD2 may supply D (5 bases each). This CDR3 region has 17 residues. V shed 7 bases and J shed 2 bases, with 23 bases lying between them. The germline V gene encodes CDR1 LGHNT and CDR2 FRNRAP. CDR3 coding DNA: TGTGCTAGTGCTCTCGGTGCTGCTGGGGACCTACAAGAGACCCAGTACTTC. Translation: CASALGAAGDLQETQYF.

J is TRBJ2-5 and V is TRBV5-1; D possibly matches TRBD1 or TRBD2 (6 bases each). The J call could be wrong; TRBJ2-7 is a better fit for the DNA end. Germline values: CDR1 SGHRS, CDR2 YFSETQ. The CDR3 length is 15 residues. In DNA, the CDR3 is TGCGCCAGCAGCCCGGGGGCGGAAGGGACCTACGAGCAGTACTTC. The encoded protein is CASSPGAEGTYEQYF.

The gene calls are TRBV7-2 and TRBJ2-3; D not certain. Germline-derived CDR1 and CDR2 are SGHTA and FQGNSA. V shed 7 bases and J shed 5 bases, with 13 bases lying between them. The CDR3 sequence is 13 residues long. DNA for the CDR3: TGTGCCAGCATCCCTTCCTTCCGAGATACGCAGTATTTT. Translating it yields CASIPSFRDTQYF.

The chain is built from TRBV5-4 and TRBJ2-7; 7 nucleotides agree with TRBD1. V dropped 4 bases and J dropped 5; count of bases not matched to a gene: 12. This CDR3 has 15 amino acids. Germline CDR1 SGHNT, CDR2 YYREEE (reference sequence). CDR3 amino acids: CASSMGPGGLNEQYF. The DNA for the CDR3 is TGTGCCAGCAGCATGGGGCCAGGGGGTTTGAACGAGCAGTACTTC.

This clone occurred a few times. This chain joins TRBV2 and TRBJ2-1; 13 bases align to TRBD2. V trimming: 6 bases; J trimming: 6 bases; junction bases outside the gene matches: 2. Germline assignment: CDR1 SNHLY and CDR2 FYNNEI. The CDR3 contains 14 residues. The CDR3 region has the DNA TGTGCCAGCAGGACTAGCGGGGGGAGCAATGAGCAGTTCTTC. Translated, it gives CASRTSGGSNEQFF.

V gene TRBV11-2 combines with J gene TRBJ1-1; D unresolved. CDR1 and CDR2 (germline): SGHAT, FQNNGV. Between the trimmed V and J ends, which lost 1 base and 9 bases, there was a span of 9 bases. The CDR3 spans 12 residues. DNA for the CDR3: TGTGCCAGCAGCTTAGCTGCCATGCAAGCTTTCTTT. Translation: CASSLAAMQAFF.